This is a list of T cell receptor beta chains from one sample in a study of cytomegalovirus exposure and HLA in healthy donors. Clones were sequenced by immunoSEQ multiplex PCR, and TCRdb holds only the in-frame ones, with some missing. The table includes roughly 100,000 clones, 65% to 80% detected once. Sequencing input: PBMCs. Every receptor here comes from a male donor in good health and CMV-seronegative. CDR3s include the opening cysteine and the closing phenylalanine or tryptophan. Not every row has a clone size; where given, it reads once, few, many or a size class.

J | V | size | CDR3
TRBJ2-3 | TRBV9 | . | CASSPVLGTEDTQYF
TRBJ2-3 | TRBV18 | once | CASSPSSRTDTQYF
TRBJ2-3 | TRBV5-1 | . | CASSYGTSWGTDTQYF
TRBJ1-6 | TRBV10-3 | . | CAISDGGRPNSPLHF
TRBJ1-3 | TRBV11-3 | . | CASSRGDFSGNTIYF
TRBJ2-3 | TRBV10-3 | . | CAIRLDRGPDTQYF
TRBJ2-7 | TRBV19 | . | CASSISRGPYEQYF
TRBJ2-1 | TRBV27 | . | CASSPLWTSGTTSSYNEQFF
TRBJ2-1 | TRBV7-9 | few | CASSLALAGAYNEQFF
TRBJ1-1 | TRBV11-3 | . | CASSLTGANTEAFF
TRBJ2-2 | TRBV7-3 | . | CASSLSHGTSGFGELFF
TRBJ2-1 | TRBV5-4 | . | CASSSGGTSRGRDEQFF
TRBJ2-7 | TRBV2 | . | CASSEARADLYEQYF
TRBJ2-5 | TRBV28 | once | CASNLRWGEPGLAIQAQYF
TRBJ2-1 | TRBV7-2 | few | CASSLAGHRSYNEQFF
TRBJ2-3 | TRBV25-1 | many | CASSEGGLAVTDTQYF
TRBJ2-2 | TRBV30 | . | CAGKRSGGNTGELFF
TRBJ2-6 | TRBV4-1 | . | CASSQGTAALYGANVLTF
TRBJ1-1 | TRBV18 | . | CASSPFRDRVVNTEAFF
TRBJ2-3 | TRBV29-1 | . | CSVGTGESTDTQYF
TRBJ2-3 | TRBV28 | once | CASSRGRGQGVGTDTQYF
TRBJ1-2 | TRBV5-1 | . | CASSLARRGGLNYGYTF
TRBJ1-2 | TRBV11-3 | . | CASSPRLTQGGEHTF
TRBJ2-1 | TRBV25-1 | . | CASSGAGFRDEQFF
TRBJ2-3 | TRBV14 | . | CASRKSGRAVDTQYF
TRBJ2-1 | TRBV30 | once | CAWSKGSSGSSYNEQFF
TRBJ2-7 | TRBV11-2 | once | CASRTWNYRGTYEQYF
TRBJ1-1 | TRBV12-5 | . | CASGLSQYTEAFF
TRBJ2-7 | TRBV7-9 | . | CASSFGTSGLSYEQYF
TRBJ2-5 | TRBV6-6 | once | CASSLTGDRWETQYF
TRBJ2-6 | TRBV19 | . | CASRWPQEGSGANVLTF
TRBJ1-2 | TRBV19 | . | CASSKNQGADGYTF
TRBJ1-5 | TRBV4-3 | . | CASSQRDNQPQHF
TRBJ1-4 | TRBV12-5 | once | CASGPGQGAEKLFF
TRBJ2-4 | TRBV7-6 | . | CASSPGAGMYIQYF
TRBJ2-1 | TRBV2 | . | CASSELAGAKNEQFF
TRBJ2-7 | TRBV5-5 | few | CASSLVTPEGYEQYF
TRBJ1-1 | TRBV9 | few | CASGTGAELNEAFF
TRBJ2-7 | TRBV29-1 | . | CSVGTGDGGEQYF
TRBJ2-4 | TRBV15 | few | CAASGSLGNIQYF
TRBJ2-4 | TRBV14 | . | CASSQDAGSGKNIQYF
TRBJ2-7 | TRBV30 | . | CARSGVGYEQYF
TRBJ2-1 | TRBV9 | . | CASSARSGSSYNEQFF
TRBJ1-2 | TRBV19 | . | CASTPLRGGNYGYTF
TRBJ1-1 | TRBV2 | . | CASNREGDTEAFF
TRBJ2-1 | TRBV5-1 | once | CASSVAGGPGEQFF
TRBJ1-4 | TRBV5-1 | . | CASSPQGGEKLFF
TRBJ2-1 | TRBV1 | . | CTSYFLSGRAINEQFF
TRBJ2-2 | TRBV29-1 | . | CSVKFGLQGRELFF
TRBJ2-2 | TRBV30 | . | CAWRATGQVWTGELFF
TRBJ1-2 | TRBV13 | . | CASSRTGVNYGYTF
TRBJ2-7 | TRBV5-4 | . | CASSGPGQGAYEQYF
TRBJ2-3 | TRBV15 | . | CATSSGLAGSTDTQYF